This T cell receptor (beta chain) was sequenced for a study of OX40 agonist ivuxolimab in advanced cancers. In germline, CDR1 is LNHDA, CDR2 SQIVND (reference sequence). The CDR3 has 17 residues. J was trimmed by 0 bases and V by 3 bases; bases with no gene match: 5. Clones were sequenced by immunoSEQ multiplex PCR, and TCRdb holds only the in-frame ones, with some missing. The sample lists tens of thousands of clones, just under 90% occurring once. The sequences come from CD4+ or CD8+ T cells sorted from blood, collected in a trial of the OX40 agonist ivuxolimab. The clonotype comes from an adult with an advanced solid tumor such as melanoma, head and neck, liver or kidney cancer. The chain carries TRBV19 and TRBJ2-1; 10 nucleotides line up with TRBD2. The CDR3, as DNA: TGTGCCAGTAGTATCCGGACTAGCGGTTTCTCCTACAATGAGCAGTTCTTC. Residues: CASSIRTSGFSYNEQFF. The whole variable domain, filled in from reference TRBV19 and TRBJ2-1, reads DGGITQSPKYLFRKEGQNVTLSCEQNLNHDAMYWYRQDPGQGLRLIYYSQIVNDFQKGDIAEGYSVSREKKESFPLTVTSAQKNPTAFYLCASSIRTSGFSYNEQFFGPGTRLTVL.